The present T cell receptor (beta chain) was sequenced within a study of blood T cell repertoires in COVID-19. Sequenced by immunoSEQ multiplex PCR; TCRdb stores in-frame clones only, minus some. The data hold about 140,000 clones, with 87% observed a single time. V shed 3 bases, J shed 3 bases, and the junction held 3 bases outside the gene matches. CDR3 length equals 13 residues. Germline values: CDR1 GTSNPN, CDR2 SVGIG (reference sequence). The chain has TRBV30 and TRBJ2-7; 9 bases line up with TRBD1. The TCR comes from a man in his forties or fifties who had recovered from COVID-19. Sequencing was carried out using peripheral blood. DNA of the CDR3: TGTGCCTGGAGGGAGGACAGGGGCTACGAGCAGTACTTC. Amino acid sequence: CAWREDRGYEQYF. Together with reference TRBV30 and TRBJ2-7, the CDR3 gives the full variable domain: SQTIHQWPATLVQPVGSPLSLECTVEGTSNPNLYWYRQAAGRGLQLLFYSVGIGQISSEVPQNLSASRPQDRQFILSSKKLLLSDSGFYLCAWREDRGYEQYFGPGTRLTVT.